The 18 T cell receptor beta chains below all came from one sample that was sequenced in a study of T-cell memory formation after mild COVID-19. MiXCR, run by TCRdb on the 5' RACE reads, gives a single entry per CDR3 protein. The sample holds about 210,000 distinct CDR3 sequences, over 9.5% seen once. Sequencing was performed on PBMCs or a T cell subset sorted from them (not recorded which). Receptors were obtained from a man in his late teens or twenties who had mild COVID-19 (a few samples of this study predate the infection). Cell type and time point are not known.

The chain recombines TRBV7-2 with TRBJ1-2; D is perhaps TRBD1 (5 bases). The CDR3 is made up of 14 amino acids. CDR1 and CDR2 (germline): SGHTA, FQGNSA. The V end lost 4 bases, the J end lost 4 bases, and 13 bases lay between the germline ends. The CDR3: CASSSDGARYGYTF. CDR3 in DNA: TGTGCCAGCAGCTCTGACGGGGCGCGCTATGGCTACACCTTC.

Ten or more counts support this clonotype. The chain has TRBV20-1 and TRBJ1-2; no reliable D call. Per the germline V gene, CDR1 is DFQATT and CDR2 is SNEGSKA (reference sequence). The CDR3 is 13 residues long. Trimming stripped 3 bases from V and 8 bases from J, with 16 bases between. CDR3 region: CSARFRLSSGYTF. CDR3 nucleotide sequence: TGCAGTGCTAGGTTCAGGCTATCTTCAGGCTACACCTTC.

This chain links TRBV7-3 with TRBJ2-1; 9 nucleotides agree with TRBD2. Germline V gene lookup returns CDR1 SGHTA and CDR2 FQGTGA. The ends lost 2 bases at V and 4 bases at J; junction bases unmatched: 3. CDR3 size: 15 residues. CDR3 coding DNA: TGTGCCAGCAGCTTATTAGCGGGGGTTTACAATGAGCAGTTCTTC. This gives the protein CASSLLAGVYNEQFF.

This clonotype was detected only a few times. V and J are TRBV6-2 or TRBV6-3 and TRBJ2-1; TRBD1 is a possible D gene (6 bases). The CDR3 has 13 amino acids. The V end lost 0 bases, the J end lost 10 bases, and 10 bases lay between the germline ends. Germline CDR1 MNHEY, CDR2 SVGEGT. CDR3 protein: CASSYSGHLEQFF. The CDR3 DNA is TGTGCCAGCAGTTACTCGGGACACCTAGAGCAGTTCTTC.

This clonotype was seen more than once but under ten times. This chain uses TRBV24-1 with TRBJ2-1, with 11 bases fitting TRBD2. The ends lost 3 bases at V and 10 bases at J; junction bases unmatched: 7. The germline V gene has CDR1 KGHDR and CDR2 SFDVKD. This CDR3 spans 15 amino acids. The CDR3 DNA reads TGTGCCACCAGTGATCCCGGGACTAGCGGCAACGAGCAGTTCTTC. It encodes CATSDPGTSGNEQFF.

This clonotype was picked up a small number of times. The chain employs TRBV12-3 or TRBV12-4 and TRBJ2-7; 8 bases align to TRBD2. This CDR3 has 15 amino acids. V trimming: 6 bases; J trimming: 2 bases; junction bases outside the gene matches: 9. The CDR3 DNA reads TGTGCCAGCAGGCGAGCGGGGGAGGCGGCCTACGAGCAGTACTTC. This encodes CASRRAGEAAYEQYF.

This chain connects TRBV5-1 to TRBJ2-3; 8 bases line up with TRBD1. Germline V CDR1 and CDR2: SGHRS, YFSETQ. V lost 7 bases, J lost 4 bases, and 11 bases stayed unmatched. This CDR3 region has 15 residues. CDR3 region: CASQGQGALADTQYF. Written as DNA, the CDR3 is TGCGCCAGCCAAGGGCAGGGGGCTTTGGCAGATACGCAGTATTTT.

This clonotype appeared many times. The chain is built from TRBV12-3 or TRBV12-4 and TRBJ2-1; the match to TRBD2 covers 7 bases. J gave up 3 bases and V 4 bases, and 6 bases lay outside the gene matches. The CDR3 loop spans 15 amino acids. The CDR3 coding sequence is TGTGCCAGCAGTTCCCATCCGGGGGGCTACAATGAGCAGTTCTTC. Translated, it gives CASSSHPGGYNEQFF.

The CDR3 DNA is TGCGCCAGCAGCCCTCTAAAGGTGGGGGTCGGCGAAAAACTGTTTTTT. Its protein product is CASSPLKVGVGEKLFF. The chain has TRBV4-1 and TRBJ1-4; D perhaps matches TRBD1 (5 bases). Trimming shortened V by 4 bases and J by 8 bases, and 20 bases separated the two germline ends. This CDR3 is 16 amino acids long. Germline loops: CDR1 MGHRA, CDR2 YSYEKL.

This rearrangement joins TRBV7-3 to TRBJ2-4, with D uncertain. The V gene's germline CDR1 is SGHTA and CDR2 FQGTGA. The CDR3 totals 16 residues. Trimming shortened V by 0 bases and J by 8 bases, and 17 bases separated the two germline ends. CDR3 amino acids: CASSLTTAGSGHIQYF. The CDR3 nucleotides are TGTGCCAGCAGCTTAACCACCGCCGGGTCTGGGCACATTCAGTACTTC.

This clonotype has at least ten counts. The rearrangement links TRBV12-3 or TRBV12-4 to TRBJ2-4; no reliable D call. Deletions cut 3 bases from V and 7 bases from J, with 13 bases between. CDR3 length: 14 residues. As DNA, the CDR3 is TGTGCCAGCAGTTTGGGCCTCGAGTATAACATTCAGTACTTC. It translates to CASSLGLEYNIQYF.

This clonotype showed up just a few times. This chain joins TRBV5-1 and TRBJ2-2; the D is unclear. V was shortened by 2 bases and J by 5 bases, with 13 bases between the two germline ends. This CDR3 comprises 15 residues. CDR1 is SGHRS, CDR2 YFSETQ, per germline. CDR3 DNA: TGCGCCAGCAGCTTCGGAACCCCGTCAACCGGGGAGCTGTTTTTT. This codes for CASSFGTPSTGELFF. The full variable domain, rest sourced from reference TRBV5-1 and TRBJ2-2, is KAGVTQTPRYLIKTRGQQVTLSCSPISGHRSVSWYQQTPGQGLQFLFEYFSETQRNKGNFPGRFSGRQFSNSRSEMNVSTLELGDSALYLCASSFGTPSTGELFFGEGSRLTVL.

This clonotype has more than one count but fewer than ten. V gene TRBV7-2 combines with J gene TRBJ2-3; no reliable D call. This CDR3 is built from 14 residues. The V gene's germline CDR1 is SGHTA and CDR2 FQGNSA. The V end was cut by 4 bases, the J end by 1 base, with 9 bases between. CDR3 sequence (DNA): TGTGCCAGCAGCTACACCGTTGGCACAGATACGCAGTATTTT. Its protein is CASSYTVGTDTQYF. The complete variable domain, with remaining parts taken from reference TRBV7-2 and TRBJ2-3, reads GAGVSQSPSNKVTEKGKDVELRCDPISGHTALYWYRQSLGQGLEFLIYFQGNSAPDKSGLPSDRFSAERTGGSVSTLTIQRTQQEDSAVYLCASSYTVGTDTQYFGPGTRLTVL.

This clonotype was seen ten or more times. The V and J genes are TRBV21-1 and TRBJ2-1; the DNA was not used to check the table's D call, TRBD2. TRBV21-1 counts as a pseudogene. This CDR3 contains 19 residues. The CDR3 here is CASSNPGTSGGFSYNEQFF. CDR3 nucleotide sequence: TGTGCCAGCAGCAATCCCGGGACTAGCGGGGGGTTCTCCTACAATGAGCAGTTCTTC.

This clonotype has more than one count but fewer than ten. The DNA of the CDR3 is TGCGCCAGCAGTCGAAATCCGTACCAAGAGACCCAGTACTTC. This translates into CASSRNPYQETQYF. This chain links TRBV5-1 with TRBJ2-5; no clear D gene. The CDR3 totals 14 residues. The germline V gene encodes CDR1 SGHRS and CDR2 YFSETQ. Trimming left V 5 bases short and J 0 bases short, with 11 bases between.

This clonotype was seen a handful of times. V is TRBV5-1 and J is TRBJ1-5, with D maybe TRBD1 (6 bases). CDR3 length equals 15 residues. CDR1 is SGHRS and CDR2 is YFSETQ in the germline V gene. V was trimmed by 3 bases and J by 6 bases, leaving 16 bases between them. Written as DNA, the CDR3 is TGCGCCAGCAGCTCAAGACGGGGGCCCAGTCAGCCCCAGCATTTT. It codes for CASSSRRGPSQPQHF.

Details on this clonotype: This CDR3 is missing its conserved last phenylalanine or tryptophan, likely due to a read error. This chain links TRBV18 with TRBJ2-1; TRBD1 or TRBD2 may be the D gene (6 bases each). V was shortened by 2 bases and J by 8 bases, with 16 bases between the two germline ends. The CDR3 runs to 15 residues. CDR1 and CDR2 from the germline V gene are KGHSH and LQKENI. The CDR3 protein is CASSPGAIRGDEQFV. The CDR3 nucleotides read TGTGCCAGCTCACCAGGCGCCATTAGGGGGGATGAGCAGTTCGTC.

The CDR3 bases are TGCAGTGCTAGGGCGGACTCTAGGGAGACCCAGTACTTC. Translation gives CSARADSRETQYF. The chain links TRBV20-1 to TRBJ2-5, with D possibly being TRBD2 (5 bases). The V end was cut by 3 bases, the J end by 5 bases, with 13 bases between. The length of the CDR3 is 13 residues. Germline V gene sequence: CDR1 DFQATT, CDR2 SNEGSKA (reference sequence).